The next 23 T cell receptor beta chains were all read from a single sample in a study of immune characterization of retroperitoneal liposarcoma. Using its own MiXCR run on the PCR reads, TCRdb lists one record per CDR3 protein. The table has fewer than 2,500 distinct CDR3 sequences, approximately 39% seen once. The sequencing sample was made of tumor tissue. The receptors originated from a male donor with retroperitoneal liposarcoma.

The V gene is TRBV6-1, the J gene TRBJ2-2, with TRBD2 matching 12 bases. This CDR3 has 18 residues. CDR1 MNHNS and CDR2 SASEGT come from the germline V gene. The V segment lost 5 bases and the J segment 0 bases; nucleotides outside the gene matches: 7. CDR3 bases: TGTGCCAGCAGTCCTGGGACTAGCGGGTTAGCGAACACCGGGGAGCTGTTTTTT. Its protein is CASSPGTSGLANTGELFF.

The sample holds a few counts of this clonotype. A clone one base away is much larger, so this may be a read error. V gene TRBV7-2 combines with J gene TRBJ2-5; 12 bases line up with TRBD2. CDR3 size: 15 residues. Per germline, CDR1 SGHTA and CDR2 FQGNSA. V lost 3 bases, J lost 11 bases, and 10 bases stayed unmatched. The CDR3 DNA follows: TGTGCCAGCAGCTTGACTAGCGGGAGTTACAATGAGCAGTACTTC. Its protein product is CASSLTSGSYNEQYF.

The gene calls are TRBV6-6 and TRBJ2-5; D not certain. The DNA end is a closer match to TRBJ2-1, so the J assignment may be wrong. The CDR3 consists of 13 residues. Per germline, CDR1 MNHNY and CDR2 SVGAGI (reference sequence). The CDR3 DNA reads as TGTGCCAGCAGTTACTCGGGGTGGTACGAGCAGTTCTTC. Its translation: CASSYSGWYEQFF.

The chain joins TRBV6-6 to TRBJ2-2, with TRBD2 as a possible D gene (5 bases). Trimming removed 2 bases at V and 8 bases at J, with 6 bases between. The CDR3 runs 12 residues. Germline V gene sequence: CDR1 MNHNY, CDR2 SVGAGI (reference sequence). The CDR3 here is CASSYRGGELFF. In nucleotides, the CDR3 is TGTGCCAGCAGTTACCGGGGAGGGGAGCTGTTTTTT.

This clonotype showed up just a few times. The gene calls are TRBV6-1 and TRBJ2-1; 9 nucleotides align to TRBD2. The better agreement between TRBJ2-7 and the DNA end casts doubt on the J call. CDR1 is MNHNS and CDR2 is SASEGT in the germline V gene. This CDR3 is 17 amino acids long. The CDR3, as DNA: TGTGCCAGCAGTGAAGAGTACCTAGCGGGATTTAACAATGAGCAGTACTTC. It translates to CASSEEYLAGFNNEQYF.

The chain couples TRBV27 to TRBJ2-3; 8 bases match TRBD2. The germline gives CDR1 MNHEY, CDR2 SMNVEV (reference sequence). This CDR3 region has 16 residues. Trimming removed 2 bases from V and 3 bases from J; junction bases left unmatched: 7. CDR3 residues: CASSLRSGSLTDTQYF. As DNA, the CDR3 is TGTGCCAGCAGTTTAAGGAGCGGGAGTTTGACAGATACGCAGTATTTT.

The chain couples TRBV7-8 to TRBJ2-1; possible D gene TRBD1, 5 bases. The V end was cut by 5 bases, the J end by 10 bases, with 12 bases between. Germline lookup yields CDR1 SGHVS and CDR2 FQNEAQ. The CDR3 consists of 12 residues. In nucleotides, the CDR3 is TGTGCCAGCAGCCAGAGCAGGGTGGAGCAGTTCTTC. Encoded protein: CASSQSRVEQFF.

The chain recombines TRBV11-3 with TRBJ2-2; possibly TRBD2 for D (5 bases). Germline V gene sequence: CDR1 SGHNT, CDR2 YENEEA. Trimming took off 0 bases at V and 11 bases at J, with 10 bases between the two ends. The CDR3 covers 13 residues. The DNA for the CDR3 is TGTGCCAGCAGCTTAGACGGAGAGGGAGAGCTGTTTTTT. It yields the protein CASSLDGEGELFF.

V usage is TRBV12-3 or TRBV12-4 and J usage is TRBJ2-5; D ambiguous. The end of the DNA fits TRBJ2-1 better, so the J call may be wrong. The CDR3 sequence is 13 residues long. CDR3 amino acids: CASSLANPGEQFF. CDR3 nucleotide sequence: TGTGCCAGCAGTTTAGCCAATCCAGGCGAGCAGTTCTTC.

In its sample, this clonotype was seen a few times. The V call is TRBV6-1, the J call TRBJ2-1, with 9 nucleotides matching TRBD1. CDR3 length: 14 residues. Germline values: CDR1 MNHNS, CDR2 SASEGT. Losses at the gene ends were 6 bases for V and 10 bases for J; bases not matched to a gene: 10. The DNA for the CDR3 is TGTGCCAGCAGGGAACCGGGACAGGGAGTCGAGCAGTTCTTC. It is translated as CASREPGQGVEQFF.

This clonotype is large by share. The genes are TRBV10-2 and TRBJ2-1; 8 nucleotides agree with TRBD1. Matching the DNA end better, TRBJ2-7 makes the J call doubtful. Germline V gene lookup returns CDR1 WSHSY and CDR2 SAAADI. The CDR3 spans 15 residues. The CDR3 here is CASRSPRTGNYEQYF. The CDR3 DNA is TGCGCCAGCAGATCGCCCCGGACAGGGAACTACGAGCAGTACTTC.

This clonotype was seen a handful of times. The chain has TRBV27 and TRBJ2-4; D tentatively reads TRBD1 or TRBD2 (5 bases each). This CDR3 spans 13 amino acids. The ends were cut back, 10 bases at V and 4 bases at J, with 14 bases in the middle. Germline V gene data show CDR1 as MNHEY and CDR2 as SMNVEV (reference sequence). The CDR3 DNA follows: TGTGCCACCTCATCAGGGAGTAAAAACATTCAGTACTTC. This gives the protein CATSSGSKNIQYF.

V gene TRBV27 combines with J gene TRBJ2-1; TRBD2 matches at 7 bases. The end of the DNA fits TRBJ2-5 better, so the J call may be wrong. CDR1 and CDR2 (germline): MNHEY, SMNVEV (reference sequence). The CDR3 sequence is 16 residues long. CDR3 coding DNA: TGTGCCAGCAGCCCCGGAAGGCTAGCGGCCTCGCCAACCCAGTACTTC. This codes for CASSPGRLAASPTQYF.

By sample fraction, this clonotype is medium-sized (0.01 to 0.1%). The V call is TRBV6-1, the J call TRBJ2-1; 10 nucleotides align to TRBD2. The CDR3 runs 18 residues. The germline V gene has CDR1 MNHNS and CDR2 SASEGT. Germline trimming cut 4 bases from V and 0 bases from J; bases unmatched to any gene: 9. CDR3 loop: CASSAASGGLSSYNEQFF. As DNA, the CDR3 is TGTGCCAGCAGTGCGGCTAGCGGGGGTCTTAGCTCCTACAATGAGCAGTTCTTC.

The rearrangement links TRBV11-1 to TRBJ2-4; 8 bases are a match to TRBD2. The J call may be wrong; the DNA end is better matched by TRBJ2-1. The CDR3 totals 15 residues. Germline values: CDR1 SGHAT, CDR2 FQDESV (reference sequence). The CDR3 DNA is TGTGCCAGCAGCTTAGCCTCCGGGAGGGCCCGCGAGCAGTTCTTC. Translating gives CASSLASGRAREQFF.

This clonotype occurred a few times. The chain joins TRBV27 to TRBJ2-2, with TRBD2 as a possible D gene (6 bases). V was cut by 7 bases and J by 0 bases, with 9 bases left in between. This CDR3 is built from 14 residues. Germline V gene data show CDR1 as MNHEY and CDR2 as SMNVEV (reference sequence). In DNA form, the CDR3 reads TGTGCCAGCAAGGGGACTCCGAACACCGGGGAGCTGTTTTTT. As protein: CASKGTPNTGELFF.

This clonotype was seen only a few times. This chain links TRBV11-3 with TRBJ2-1; D is ambiguous. This CDR3 is built from 15 residues. The V end lost 0 bases, the J end lost 5 bases, and 11 bases lay between the germline ends. Germline values: CDR1 SGHNT, CDR2 YENEEA. CDR3 bases: TGTGCCAGCAGCTTAGATAGGTCCTTTAACAATGAGCAGTTCTTC. Translating it yields CASSLDRSFNNEQFF.

This sequence joins TRBV4-1 and TRBJ1-1; 7 nucleotides agree with TRBD1. Germline CDR1 reads MGHRA; CDR2 reads YSYEKL. This CDR3 has 13 residues. The V and J ends lost 4 bases and 7 bases, in that order; junction bases with no gene match: 6. The CDR3 region has the DNA TGCGCCAGCAGCCTTTCCCGGGACAGTGAAGCTTTCTTT. Protein: CASSLSRDSEAFF.

The J gene is TRBJ2-1, the V gene TRBV6-1, with D perhaps TRBD1 or TRBD2 (5 bases each). With 7 bases removed from V and 5 bases from J, the gap between germline ends came to 21 bases. CDR1 MNHNS and CDR2 SASEGT come from the germline V gene. There are 16 residues in the CDR3. The CDR3 loop reads CASIPRGTVGDNEQFF. In nucleotides, the CDR3 is TGTGCCAGCATTCCTCGGGGCACCGTTGGGGACAATGAGCAGTTCTTC.

The chain carries TRBV6-5 and TRBJ1-6; D unresolved. With 2 bases removed from V and 8 bases from J, the gap between germline ends came to 13 bases. CDR3 length equals 15 residues. Germline values: CDR1 MNHEY, CDR2 SVGAGI. The chain's CDR3 is CASSYGRAADSPLHF. The CDR3 coding sequence is TGTGCCAGCAGTTACGGGAGGGCAGCGGATTCACCCCTCCACTTT.

The chain employs TRBV4-3 and TRBJ2-1; the D gene could be TRBD1 or TRBD2 (6 bases each). This CDR3 spans 17 amino acids. Germline V gene lookup returns CDR1 LGHNA and CDR2 YSLEER. Trimming took off 4 bases at V and 5 bases at J, with 21 bases between the two ends. The DNA for the CDR3 is TGCGCCAGCAGCCCATACTGGGGGGCCCCCGACGACAATGAGCAGTTCTTC. It translates to CASSPYWGAPDDNEQFF.

This clonotype was counted between two and nine times. This chain uses TRBV6-1 with TRBJ2-1; TRBD2 aligns across 8 bases. J gave up 1 base and V 8 bases, and 10 bases lay outside the gene matches. The CDR3 spans 16 residues. Per germline, CDR1 MNHNS and CDR2 SASEGT. CDR3 loop: CASARQLAGSYNEQFF. CDR3 sequence (DNA): TGTGCCAGCGCCCGACAGTTAGCGGGGTCCTACAATGAGCAGTTCTTC.

The V gene is TRBV25-1, the J gene TRBJ2-7; TRBD1 matches at 8 bases. The V segment lost 6 bases and the J segment 6 bases; nucleotides outside the gene matches: 13. Germline V gene sequence: CDR1 MGHDK, CDR2 SYGVNS. The CDR3 is 15 residues long. CDR3 amino acids: CASRASGQGWSEQYF. For the CDR3, the DNA is TGTGCCAGCAGAGCAAGTGGACAGGGCTGGTCCGAGCAGTACTTC.